These 22 T cell receptor beta chains came from one sample sequenced in a study of CD8+ T cells in alopecia areata. The treatment is: oral pan-JAK inhibitor, 5-10 mg twice daily. RNA was isolated and reverse transcribed to cDNA, the sequencing template. Generated by immunoSEQ multiplex PCR, the TCRdb table keeps only in-frame clones and is missing some. The sample lists about 220,000 clones; under 75% were seen once. The material was CD4+ T cells sorted from blood, obtained at week 4, from a patient treated with tofacitinib. These receptors originate from a human donor with alopecia areata.

This clone was observed many times. The chain carries TRBV4-3 and TRBJ2-3, with a tentative D call TRBD2 (5 bases). Germline CDR1 LGHNA, CDR2 YSLEER. Trimming pared 0 bases from V and 4 bases from J, leaving 8 bases between. This CDR3 spans 14 amino acids. CDR3 in DNA: TGCGCCAGCAGCCAAGAAGGCGGGCCAGATACGCAGTATTTT. Its translation is CASSQEGGPDTQYF.

This clone was recorded at least ten times. The chain is built from TRBV6-6 and TRBJ2-1, with a tentative D call TRBD2 (5 bases). The CDR3 totals 13 residues. V shed 5 bases and J shed 12 bases, with 17 bases lying between them. Germline-derived CDR1 and CDR2 are MNHNY and SVGAGI (reference sequence). The CDR3 region is CASSASSGPGQFF. DNA of the CDR3: TGTGCCAGCAGTGCCTCCAGCGGCCCGGGGCAGTTCTTC.

The CDR3 coding sequence is TGTGCCAGCAGCTTAGATTTAACACGTACCTACGAGCAGTACTTC. It is translated as CASSLDLTRTYEQYF. V usage is TRBV11-2 and J usage is TRBJ2-7; D call uncertain. V lost 0 bases and J 2 bases, leaving 11 bases between the germline ends. The CDR3 is made up of 15 amino acids. Germline values: CDR1 SGHAT, CDR2 FQNNGV.

CDR3 protein: CATGQNTEAFF. DNA of the CDR3: TGTGCCACGGGACAGAACACTGAAGCTTTCTTT. The rearrangement links TRBV25-1 to TRBJ1-1; D might be TRBD1 (6 bases). In germline, CDR1 is MGHDK, CDR2 SYGVNS. There are 11 residues in the CDR3. V lost 10 bases and J lost 1, with 7 bases in between.

This chain links TRBV14 with TRBJ2-6; weak D call: TRBD1 (5 bases). The ends were cut back, 2 bases at V and 1 base at J, with 9 bases in the middle. The CDR3 extends over 16 amino acids. Germline V CDR1 and CDR2: SGHDN, FVKESK. CDR3 region: CASSQLGVSGANVLTF. CDR3 DNA: TGTGCCAGCAGCCAACTAGGGGTTTCTGGGGCCAACGTCCTGACTTTC. The variable domain in full, completed from reference TRBV14 and TRBJ2-6, reads EAGVTQFPSHSVIEKGQTVTLRCDPISGHDNLYWYRRVMGKEIKFLLHFVKESKQDESGMPNNRFLAERTGGTYSTLKVQPAELEDSGVYFCASSQLGVSGANVLTFGAGSRLTVL.

This clone was seen a few times. The chain has TRBV6-1 and TRBJ2-5; D uncertain. Deletions cut 1 base from V and 0 bases from J, with 12 bases between. Germline-derived CDR1 and CDR2 are MNHNS and SASEGT. This CDR3 is 16 amino acids long. The CDR3 protein is CASSEGLRANQETQYF. The DNA of the CDR3 is TGTGCCAGCAGTGAAGGGTTAAGGGCAAACCAAGAGACCCAGTACTTC.

The CDR3 coding sequence is TGTGCCTGGAGTCCGCCTAGGGCCAGCACAGATACGCAGTATTTT. Translated: CAWSPPRASTDTQYF. The chain uses TRBV30 and TRBJ2-3; no clear D gene. Germline V gene data show CDR1 as GTSNPN and CDR2 as SVGIG (reference sequence). V lost 2 bases and J 0 bases, leaving 12 bases between the germline ends. The CDR3 consists of 15 residues.

V gene TRBV5-1 combines with J gene TRBJ1-1; D is uncertain. Looked up from germline, CDR1 is SGHRS and CDR2 is YFSETQ. V was cut by 4 bases and J by 1 base, with 8 bases left in between. The CDR3 contains 13 residues. This CDR3 is CASSPAGNTEAFF. The CDR3, as DNA: TGCGCCAGCAGCCCCGCAGGGAACACTGAAGCTTTCTTT.

The gene calls are TRBV29-1 and TRBJ1-5, with TRBD1 matching over 9 bases. Germline lookup yields CDR1 SQVTM and CDR2 ANQGSEA. Trimming cost V 7 bases and J 11 bases; bases outside gene matches: 15. The CDR3 runs to 14 residues. As DNA, the CDR3 is TGCAGCGCCCTGGAGACAGGGGGGCGCTCTGCCCAGCATTTT. Its protein is CSALETGGRSAQHF.

This clone was observed a few times. This chain joins TRBV10-3 and TRBJ2-5, with D perhaps matching TRBD1 (7 bases). The CDR3 has 13 residues. Trimming cost V 11 bases and J 0 bases, with 13 bases left between them. CDR1 and CDR2 (germline): ENHRY, SYGVKD. CDR3 coding DNA: TGTGCCTCGGAGGGGACAGACCAAGAGACCCAGTACTTC. This encodes CASEGTDQETQYF.

The V gene is TRBV2, the J gene TRBJ1-4, with a weak D call TRBD1 (6 bases). With 5 bases removed from V and 3 bases from J, the gap between germline ends came to 10 bases. The germline gives CDR1 SNHLY, CDR2 FYNNEI. The length of the CDR3 is 14 residues. CDR3 loop: CASSKTGPNEKLFF. The CDR3 DNA reads TGTGCCAGCAGTAAGACAGGACCTAATGAAAAACTGTTTTTT. Drawing the rest from reference TRBV2 and TRBJ1-4, the complete variable domain is EPEVTQTPSHQVTQMGQEVILRCVPISNHLYFYWYRQILGQKVEFLVSFYNNEISEKSEIFDDQFSVERPDGSNFTLKIRSTKLEDSAMYFCASSKTGPNEKLFFGSGTQLSVL.

The table lists this clone with a few counts. This sequence joins TRBV15 and TRBJ2-7; D might be TRBD1 or TRBD2, each matching 5 bases. The germline V gene encodes CDR1 LNHNV and CDR2 YYDKDF (reference sequence). The CDR3 length is 15 residues. Trimming removed 1 base from V and 2 bases from J, with 12 bases in between. The CDR3 DNA sequence: TGTGCCACCAGCAGAGTTCCGGGGCGAACCTACGAGCAGTACTTC. It translates to CATSRVPGRTYEQYF.

Here the CDR3 DNA reads TGTGCCAGCAGCGTTGAACCCAACCTAGCGGGGGGGATGTACGAGCAGTACTTC. Its protein is CASSVEPNLAGGMYEQYF. This chain joins TRBV9 and TRBJ2-7, with 12 bases matching TRBD2. The CDR3 has 18 residues. Germline V gene data show CDR1 as SGDLS and CDR2 as YYNGEE. Trimming at V came to 2 bases and at J to 4 bases, leaving 13 bases not matched to a gene.

The chain couples TRBV10-3 to TRBJ1-5; the match to TRBD1 covers 7 bases. The CDR3 covers 15 residues. Germline V gene lookup returns CDR1 ENHRY and CDR2 SYGVKD. V trimming: 8 bases; J trimming: 2 bases; junction bases outside the gene matches: 9. The CDR3 region has the DNA TGTGCCATCGGAGTCGGGACAGCAGGCAATCAGCCCCAGCATTTT. Translated: CAIGVGTAGNQPQHF.

The V gene is TRBV2, the J gene TRBJ1-6, with D uncertain. Germline V lookup: CDR1 SNHLY, CDR2 FYNNEI. The V end lost 3 bases, the J end lost 8 bases, and 5 bases lay between the germline ends. The CDR3 runs to 12 residues. As DNA, the CDR3 is TGTGCCAGCAGTGATCTTGATTCACCCCTCCACTTT. As protein: CASSDLDSPLHF.

There are a few counts of this clone. The V and J genes are TRBV2 and TRBJ2-3; 10 positions match TRBD1. J gave up 1 base and V 5 bases, and 6 bases lay outside the gene matches. In germline, CDR1 is SNHLY, CDR2 FYNNEI. CDR3 length: 16 amino acids. Here the CDR3 DNA reads TGTGCCAGCAGTCCCGGGACAGGGGCGGGCACAGATACGCAGTATTTT. Translating it yields CASSPGTGAGTDTQYF.

This clone was observed a few times. V is TRBV7-8 and J is TRBJ2-5; D might be TRBD2 (6 bases). The CDR3 consists of 13 residues. The germline V gene has CDR1 SGHVS and CDR2 FQNEAQ. The V end lost 0 bases, the J end lost 4 bases, and 6 bases lay between the germline ends. CDR3 sequence reads: CASSLAGGETQYF. For the CDR3, the DNA is TGTGCCAGCAGCTTAGCGGGGGGAGAGACCCAGTACTTC.

This clone appeared a single time. It may be a read error: a sequence one base away is much more abundant. The chain combines TRBV9 with TRBJ2-2, with TRBD2 identical over 13 bases. Trimming cost V 4 bases and J 5 bases; bases outside gene matches: 5. The CDR3 runs to 16 residues. Germline assignment: CDR1 SGDLS and CDR2 YYNGEE. CDR3 nucleotide sequence: TGTGCCAGCAGCCCGACTAGCGGGGGGTGGACCGGGGAGCTGTTTTTT. This sequence encodes CASSPTSGGWTGELFF.

This chain connects TRBV30 to TRBJ1-2; 7 nucleotides agree with TRBD1. The CDR3 covers 15 residues. Germline V gene data show CDR1 as GTSNPN and CDR2 as SVGIG (reference sequence). V trimming: 3 bases; J trimming: 0 bases; junction bases outside the gene matches: 7. The CDR3, as DNA: TGTGCCTGGAGCCCCACTACAGGGGCTAACTATGGCTACACCTTC. It translates to CAWSPTTGANYGYTF.

In this sample, this clone turned up a few times. The rearrangement uses TRBV5-6 and TRBJ2-3; the D gene is possibly TRBD2 (5 bases). Trimming shortened V by 4 bases and J by 2 bases, and 17 bases separated the two germline ends. CDR1 and CDR2 (germline): SGHDT, YYEEEE. The CDR3 spans 16 residues. The CDR3 reads CASSVGGFSTTDTQYF. Here the CDR3 DNA reads TGTGCCAGCAGCGTAGGCGGGTTTTCGACCACAGATACGCAGTATTTT.

J is TRBJ1-1 and V is TRBV30; D is possibly TRBD1 (5 bases). Germline V gene data show CDR1 as GTSNPN and CDR2 as SVGIG (reference sequence). The CDR3 contains 14 residues. Trimming pared 5 bases from V and 5 bases from J, leaving 18 bases between. The CDR3 bases are TGTGCCTGGTTATCCCTCGGGGCGGGAACTGAAGCTTTCTTT. Translated: CAWLSLGAGTEAFF.

This clone was detected a few times. The chain couples TRBV7-2 to TRBJ2-1; 7 positions match TRBD1. V lost 3 bases to trimming and J lost 9 bases; unmatched junction nucleotides: 8. This CDR3 is built from 14 residues. CDR1 SGHTA and CDR2 FQGNSA come from the germline V gene. The CDR3 sequence is CASSLAQGVGEQFF. CDR3 coding DNA: TGTGCCAGCAGCTTGGCGCAGGGGGTCGGTGAGCAGTTCTTC. The complete variable domain, with remaining parts taken from reference TRBV7-2 and TRBJ2-1, reads GAGVSQSPSNKVTEKGKDVELRCDPISGHTALYWYRQSLGQGLEFLIYFQGNSAPDKSGLPSDRFSAERTGGSVSTLTIQRTQQEDSAVYLCASSLAQGVGEQFFGPGTRLTVL.